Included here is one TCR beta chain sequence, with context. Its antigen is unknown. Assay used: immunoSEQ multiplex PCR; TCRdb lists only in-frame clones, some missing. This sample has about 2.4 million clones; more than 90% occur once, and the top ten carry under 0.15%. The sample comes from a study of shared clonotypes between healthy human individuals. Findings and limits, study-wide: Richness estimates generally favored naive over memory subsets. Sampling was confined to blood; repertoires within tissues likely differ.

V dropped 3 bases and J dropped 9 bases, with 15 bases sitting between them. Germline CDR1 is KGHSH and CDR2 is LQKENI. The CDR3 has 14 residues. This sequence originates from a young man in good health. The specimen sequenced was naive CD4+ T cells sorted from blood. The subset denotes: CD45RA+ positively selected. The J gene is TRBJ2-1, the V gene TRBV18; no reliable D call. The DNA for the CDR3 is TGTGCCAGCTCACCTCGTCCAGCGCAGGTTGAGCAGTTCTTC. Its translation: CASSPRPAQVEQFF.